These T cell receptor beta chains were read from a single sample in a study of human T cells and chemical hapten exposure. TCRdb analysed the RACE reads with MiXCR anew, one entry per CDR3 protein. Of 80,000 to 100,000 distinct CDR3 sequences in the sample, about a tenth are singletons; the top ten hold about 1%. The input for sequencing was whole blood, taken in connection with sensitization to the hapten diphenylcyclopropenone (DPC). These receptors originate from a young woman with alopecia areata. Some clones in this sample may be carry-over from other donors' samples. Both conserved end residues are part of each CDR3. Each record gives: CDR3 DNA, CDR3 protein, V gene, clone size, D gene, J gene. A D gene is named only where the DNA matches it firmly. The size of a clone is reported for some rows only, either as once, few or many, or as a class for expanded clones.

TGTGCCAGCAGCCAAGTATTGGGGGAGGGTGAAAAACTGTTTTTT | CASSQVLGEGEKLFF | TRBV4-2 | many | . | TRBJ1-4
TGTGCCAGCAGCTTAGATGTAGCGGGGGGCACAGATACGCAGTATTTT | CASSLDVAGGTDTQYF | TRBV7-9 | few | TRBD2 | TRBJ2-3
TGTGCCAGCAGTACGCTAGCGGAGCAATACTACAATGAGCAGTTCTTC | CASSTLAEQYYNEQFF | TRBV6-2/TRBV6-3 | many | TRBD2 | TRBJ2-1
TGTGCCACCAGCAGAGATCGATCAGGGAAAGCCGGGGAGCTGTTTTTT | CATSRDRSGKAGELFF | TRBV15 | few | . | TRBJ2-2
TGCAGTGCTAGTCGGCCTGGGGGCTATGGCTACACCTTC | CSASRPGGYGYTF | TRBV20-1 | many | . | TRBJ1-2
TGCAGCACCAGACGCGGGTCGGTGCCCGCAGATACGCAGTATTTT | CSTRRGSVPADTQYF | TRBV29-1 | few | . | TRBJ2-3
TGTGCCAGCAGTTTACCCCGAGATCAGCCCCAGCATTTT | CASSLPRDQPQHF | TRBV28 | few | . | TRBJ1-5
TGTGCCAGCAGCTTTGACGTTTACGAGCAGTACTTC | CASSFDVYEQYF | TRBV28 | . | . | TRBJ2-7
TGTGCCAGCAGCCAGGGGGCAAGTTCCTACAATGAGCAGTTCTTC | CASSQGASSYNEQFF | TRBV3-1 | few | . | TRBJ2-1
TGTGCCAGCTCGCCGGGGTTAGAGCCCGAGCAGTACTTC | CASSPGLEPEQYF | TRBV18 | many | . | TRBJ2-7
TGCGCCAGCAGCCAAGACCCCCCGGGACTAGCGGAGGGAGATACGCAGTATTTT | CASSQDPPGLAEGDTQYF | TRBV4-3 | . | TRBD2 | TRBJ2-3
TGTGCCAGCAGCTCCGGACAAGTCACCGGAGTGTCACCCCTCCACTTT | CASSSGQVTGVSPLHF | TRBV7-2 | few | . | TRBJ1-6
TGCGCCAGCAGCTTGGCGAGCTCTGGAAACACCATATATTTT | CASSLASSGNTIYF | TRBV5-1 | many | . | TRBJ1-3
TGCAGTGCACGGGACAACCGAAAAAACTACGAGCAGTACTTC | CSARDNRKNYEQYF | TRBV20-1 | few | . | TRBJ2-7
TGTGCCTGGAGTGGCGCAAGCTCTGGCTACACCTTC | CAWSGASSGYTF | TRBV30 | many | . | TRBJ1-2
TGTGCCAGCAGCCGGACTAGCGGGTACAATGAGCAGTTCTTC | CASSRTSGYNEQFF | TRBV7-2 | few | TRBD2 | TRBJ2-1
TGTGCCAGCAGTTGGCGGGGGCCGAAGAACGACGAGCAGTACTTC | CASSWRGPKNDEQYF | TRBV2 | few | . | TRBJ2-7
TGCGCCAGCACCGAGGGACTAGCGGGGGTCAGCGGCACCGGGGAGCTGTTTTTT | CASTEGLAGVSGTGELFF | TRBV5-1 | many | TRBD2 | TRBJ2-2
TGTGCCAGCAGCGTAGGACTTCCGAACACTGAAGCTTTCTTT | CASSVGLPNTEAFF | TRBV9 | many | . | TRBJ1-1